Listed below are T cell receptor beta chains from one sample, sequenced in a study of cytomegalovirus exposure and HLA in healthy donors. Produced via immunoSEQ multiplex PCR; TCRdb's table is partial and in-frame only. The sample has 100,000 to 150,000 clones, 73% seen once; the top ten hold about 4.4%. The sample taken for sequencing was PBMCs. The source is a man aged 55 to 70 in good health and CMV-seropositive. Each CDR3 is given with its conserved first and last residue. Each record gives: V gene, clone size, J gene, D gene, CDR3 DNA, CDR3 protein. A D gene is named only where the DNA matches it firmly. Clone size is given for some rows only: seen once, a few or many times, or a class if the clone is expanded.

V: TRBV14; size: few; J: TRBJ2-1; D: .; DNA: TGTGCCAGCAGCAGGAAAGACAGACGGAATGAGCAGTTCTTC; CDR3: CASSRKDRRNEQFF
V: TRBV27; size: few; J: TRBJ2-7; D: .; DNA: TGTGCCAGCAGTGCCTTAGGGGGCGAGCAGTACTTC; CDR3: CASSALGGEQYF
V: TRBV28; size: .; J: TRBJ1-2; D: .; DNA: TGTGCCAGCAGTTTATGGGCAGAAACCTATGGCTACACCTTC; CDR3: CASSLWAETYGYTF
V: TRBV5-1; size: medium-sized; J: TRBJ2-6; D: .; DNA: TGCGCCACCAGCTGGAGCTCTGGGGCCAACGTCCTGACTTTC; CDR3: CATSWSSGANVLTF
V: TRBV11-2; size: .; J: TRBJ2-2; D: .; DNA: TGTGCCAGCAGTCGAGATGGGGCTGGCACCGGGGAGCTGTTTTTT; CDR3: CASSRDGAGTGELFF
V: TRBV6-5; size: .; J: TRBJ2-5; D: TRBD1; DNA: TGTGCCAGCAGTTACTCGGGACAGGAAGAGACCCAGTACTTC; CDR3: CASSYSGQEETQYF
V: TRBV6-1; size: .; J: TRBJ2-7; D: .; DNA: TGTGCCAGCAGTCCACGACGACAGGTCTACGAGCAGTACTTC; CDR3: CASSPRRQVYEQYF
V: TRBV19; size: .; J: TRBJ1-3; D: .; DNA: TGTGCCAGTAGGCCGGTCGATATCTCTGGAAACACCATATATTTT; CDR3: CASRPVDISGNTIYF
V: TRBV9; size: .; J: TRBJ2-1; D: .; DNA: TGTGCCAGCAGCGTAGGTATAGGACTAAACAATGAGCAGTTCTTC; CDR3: CASSVGIGLNNEQFF
V: TRBV7-2; size: .; J: TRBJ1-1; D: .; DNA: TGTGCCAGCAGCGAACAGGGTCATTACACTGAAGCTTTCTTT; CDR3: CASSEQGHYTEAFF
V: TRBV27; size: .; J: TRBJ2-7; D: TRBD2; DNA: TGTGCCAGCAGTTTTAGGCTAGCGGCTCTCCACGAGCAGTACTTC; CDR3: CASSFRLAALHEQYF
V: TRBV28; size: .; J: TRBJ1-6; D: .; DNA: TGTGCCAGCAGCCGCGAAAATAATTCACCCCTCCACTTT; CDR3: CASSRENNSPLHF
V: TRBV2; size: .; J: TRBJ2-5; D: TRBD2; DNA: TGTGCCAGCAGACGGACTAGCAGGGAGACCCAGTACTTC; CDR3: CASRRTSRETQYF
V: TRBV6-5; size: once; J: TRBJ2-7; D: TRBD2; DNA: TGTGCCACCGCGGGGGGCACCTACGAGCAGTACTTC; CDR3: CATAGGTYEQYF
V: TRBV6-1; size: .; J: TRBJ1-5; D: .; DNA: TGTGCCAGCAGTTTGGGTGAGGTTGGCAATCAGCCCCAGCATTTT; CDR3: CASSLGEVGNQPQHF
V: TRBV5-5; size: .; J: TRBJ2-7; D: TRBD1; DNA: TGTGCCAGCAGCTTGGAGGACAGGGGGCGATACGAGCAGTACTTC; CDR3: CASSLEDRGRYEQYF
V: TRBV4-2; size: .; J: TRBJ2-1; D: TRBD2; DNA: TGTGCCAGCAGCCAAGGTTTAGCGGGTGGCAATGAGCAGTTCTTC; CDR3: CASSQGLAGGNEQFF
V: TRBV5-6; size: few; J: TRBJ1-4; D: .; DNA: TGTGCCAGCAGCTTGGTTTCAGGGGAAAAACTGTTTTTT; CDR3: CASSLVSGEKLFF
V: TRBV28; size: .; J: TRBJ2-7; D: TRBD1; DNA: TGTGCCAGCTCGGGACAGACTTTCCCCGCTCCCTACGAGCAGTACTTC; CDR3: CASSGQTFPAPYEQYF
V: TRBV23-1; size: .; J: TRBJ1-2; D: TRBD1; DNA: TGCGCCAGCAGTCAACTCCGACAGGGAAGGGGGCATGGCTACACCTTC; CDR3: CASSQLRQGRGHGYTF
V: TRBV15; size: .; J: TRBJ1-1; D: TRBD1; DNA: TGTGCCACCAGCAGGGACAGGGGAGTATCTGAAGCTTTCTTT; CDR3: CATSRDRGVSEAFF
V: TRBV27; size: .; J: TRBJ2-1; D: TRBD2; DNA: TGTGCCAGCAGTTTACTCCTAGCGGGGGGGCCGGCCAATGAGCAGTTCTTC; CDR3: CASSLLLAGGPANEQFF
V: TRBV7-3; size: .; J: TRBJ2-3; D: TRBD2; DNA: TGTGCCAGCAGGGTCGGGACTAGGCCTACAGATACGCAGTATTTT; CDR3: CASRVGTRPTDTQYF
V: TRBV30; size: .; J: TRBJ1-4; D: .; DNA: TGTGCCTGGAGTGCCCGCGGCTCTGCAACTAATGAAAAACTGTTTTTT; CDR3: CAWSARGSATNEKLFF
V: TRBV5-4; size: .; J: TRBJ1-2; D: TRBD1; DNA: TGTGCCAGCAGCTTGGGGACAGGGTACTATGGCTACACCTTC; CDR3: CASSLGTGYYGYTF
V: TRBV5-4; size: few; J: TRBJ1-1; D: .; DNA: TGTGCCAGCAGCTCCCGGGACATGTACACTGAAGCTTTCTTT; CDR3: CASSSRDMYTEAFF
V: TRBV29-1; size: .; J: TRBJ1-1; D: .; DNA: TGCAGCGTTGGCCCGGGGAACACTGAAGCTTTCTTT; CDR3: CSVGPGNTEAFF
V: TRBV18; size: few; J: TRBJ2-7; D: .; DNA: TGTGCCAGCTCACCGGGGGGCTCCTACGAGCAGTACTTC; CDR3: CASSPGGSYEQYF
V: TRBV29-1; size: .; J: TRBJ1-5; D: .; DNA: TGCAGCGTCGAGGATGGTAGCAATCAGCCCCAGCATTTT; CDR3: CSVEDGSNQPQHF
V: TRBV11-2; size: .; J: TRBJ1-2; D: .; DNA: TGTGCCAGCAGCTCGACCGGGTCCTCCTCGGTGTGGGGCTACACCTTC; CDR3: CASSSTGSSSVWGYTF